This T cell receptor (beta chain) stems from a study of OX40 agonist ivuxolimab in advanced cancers. Study results and limitations: At 0.1 to 3.0 mg/kg and by week 6, clonal expansion occurred in CD4+ and CD8+ blood T cells. Relative to CD4+, CD8+ T cells held more expanded clones on average.

Comments on this clone: What it recognizes is unknown.

CDR3 length equals 16 residues. Germline CDR1 and CDR2: SGHNT and YYREEE (reference sequence). Trimming at V came to 4 bases and at J to 0 bases, leaving 6 bases not matched to a gene. Data came from immunoSEQ multiplex PCR; TCRdb stores just in-frame clones and leaves some out. The table includes around 80,000 clones, 90% to 95% detected once. The genes are TRBV5-4 and TRBJ1-1; 10 bases match TRBD1. The sequenced sample was CD4+ or CD8+ T cells sorted from blood, obtained in a trial of the OX40 agonist ivuxolimab. The clonotype comes from an adult with an advanced solid tumor such as melanoma, head and neck, liver or kidney cancer. The CDR3 DNA reads as TGTGCCAGCAGCCTACCGGGACAGGGGATGAACACTGAAGCTTTCTTT. It yields the protein CASSLPGQGMNTEAFF. Variable domain in full (rest from reference TRBV5-4 and TRBJ1-1): ETGVTQSPTHLIKTRGQQVTLRCSSQSGHNTVSWYQQALGQGPQFIFQYYREEENGRGNFPPRFSGLQFPNYSSELNVNALELDDSALYLCASSLPGQGMNTEAFFGQGTRLTVV.